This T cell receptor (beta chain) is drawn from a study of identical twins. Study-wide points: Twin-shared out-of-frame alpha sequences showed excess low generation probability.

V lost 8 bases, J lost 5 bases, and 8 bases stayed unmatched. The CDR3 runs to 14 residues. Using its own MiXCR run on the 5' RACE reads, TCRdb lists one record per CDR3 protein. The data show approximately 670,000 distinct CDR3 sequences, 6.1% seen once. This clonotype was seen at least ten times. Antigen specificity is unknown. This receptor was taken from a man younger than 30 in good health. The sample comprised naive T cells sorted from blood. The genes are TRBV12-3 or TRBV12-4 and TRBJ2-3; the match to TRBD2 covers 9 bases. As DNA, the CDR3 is TGTGCCAGCGTTCCCAGCGGGAGGAAAGATACGCAGTATTTT. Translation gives CASVPSGRKDTQYF.